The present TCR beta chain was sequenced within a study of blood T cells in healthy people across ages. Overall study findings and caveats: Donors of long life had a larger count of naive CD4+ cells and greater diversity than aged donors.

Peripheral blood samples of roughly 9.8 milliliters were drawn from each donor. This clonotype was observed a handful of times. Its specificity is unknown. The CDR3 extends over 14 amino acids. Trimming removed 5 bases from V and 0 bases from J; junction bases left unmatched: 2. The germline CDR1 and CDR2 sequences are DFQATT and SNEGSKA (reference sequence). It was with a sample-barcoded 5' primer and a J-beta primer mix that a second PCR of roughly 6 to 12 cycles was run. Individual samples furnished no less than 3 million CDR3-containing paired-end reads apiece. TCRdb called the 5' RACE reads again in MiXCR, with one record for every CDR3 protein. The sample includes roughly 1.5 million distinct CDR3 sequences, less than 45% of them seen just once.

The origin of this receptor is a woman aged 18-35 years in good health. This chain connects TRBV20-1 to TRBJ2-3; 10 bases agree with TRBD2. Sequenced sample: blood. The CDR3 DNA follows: TGCAGTGCTCAAGCGGGGGGGAGCACAGATACGCAGTATTTT. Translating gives CSAQAGGSTDTQYF.